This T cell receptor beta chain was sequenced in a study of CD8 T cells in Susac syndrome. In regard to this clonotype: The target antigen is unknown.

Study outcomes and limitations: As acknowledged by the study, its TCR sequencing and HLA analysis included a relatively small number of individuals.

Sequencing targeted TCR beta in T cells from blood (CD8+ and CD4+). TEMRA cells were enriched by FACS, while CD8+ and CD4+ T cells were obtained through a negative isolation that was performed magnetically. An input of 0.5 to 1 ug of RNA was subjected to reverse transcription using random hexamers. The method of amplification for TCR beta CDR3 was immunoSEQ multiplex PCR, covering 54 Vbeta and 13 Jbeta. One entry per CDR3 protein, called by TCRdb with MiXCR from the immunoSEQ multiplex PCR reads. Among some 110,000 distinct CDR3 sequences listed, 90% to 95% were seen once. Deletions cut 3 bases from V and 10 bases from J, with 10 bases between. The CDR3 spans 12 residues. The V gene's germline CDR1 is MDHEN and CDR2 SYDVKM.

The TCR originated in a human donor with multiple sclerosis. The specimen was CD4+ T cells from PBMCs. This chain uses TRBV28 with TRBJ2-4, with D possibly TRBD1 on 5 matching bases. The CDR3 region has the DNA TGTGCCAGCAGTTTTCCCCCAGGGATTCAGTACTTC. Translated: CASSFPPGIQYF.